These T cell receptor beta chains were read from a single sample in a study of T cells in Graves' hyperthyroidism and ophthalmopathy. MiXCR, applied by TCRdb to the multiplex PCR reads, yields one record per CDR3 protein. Among 410,000 or so distinct CDR3 sequences listed, roughly 14% were seen once. What was sequenced was blood. The receptors shown here come from a man younger than 35 with Graves' ophthalmopathy. CDR3s include the opening cysteine and the closing phenylalanine or tryptophan. The order of the fields is J gene, clone size, D gene, V gene, CDR3 DNA, CDR3 protein. A D gene is named only where the DNA matches it firmly. Clone size is not always given. Where it is, it says once, few, many or a class for expanded clones.

j_gene: TRBJ1-6; abundance: few; d_gene: TRBD1; v_gene: TRBV5-4; CDR3nt: TGTGCCAGCAGCTTGGGGGTAGGACAGGATTCACCCCTCCACTTT; CDR3aa: CASSLGVGQDSPLHF
j_gene: TRBJ2-3; abundance: many; d_gene: .; v_gene: TRBV7-9; CDR3nt: TGTGCCAGCGGGGGGCACCTTAGCACAGATACGCAGTATTTT; CDR3aa: CASGGHLSTDTQYF
j_gene: TRBJ2-3; abundance: .; d_gene: TRBD2; v_gene: TRBV6-5; CDR3nt: TGTGCCAGCAGTTACGATTGGGCGGGGGGAAGCACAGATACGCAGTATTTT; CDR3aa: CASSYDWAGGSTDTQYF
j_gene: TRBJ2-7; abundance: many; d_gene: .; v_gene: TRBV27; CDR3nt: TGTGCCAGCAGTTATCTCGGGGGGCCCTCCTACGAGCAGTACTTC; CDR3aa: CASSYLGGPSYEQYF
j_gene: TRBJ1-6; abundance: many; d_gene: .; v_gene: TRBV5-1; CDR3nt: TGCGCCAGCCGCCCCCCGGATGTCAATTCACCCCTCCACTTT; CDR3aa: CASRPPDVNSPLHF
j_gene: TRBJ1-1; abundance: .; d_gene: .; v_gene: TRBV15; CDR3nt: TGTGCCACCAGCAGAGTCAGGGTTATTTACACTGAAGCTTACTTT; CDR3aa: CATSRVRVIYTEAYF
j_gene: TRBJ2-5; abundance: few; d_gene: TRBD2; v_gene: TRBV9; CDR3nt: TGTGCCAGCAGCGAGTCCCTAGCGGGTCCCCAAGAGACCCAGTACTTC; CDR3aa: CASSESLAGPQETQYF
j_gene: TRBJ2-5; abundance: many; d_gene: TRBD1; v_gene: TRBV12-3/TRBV12-4; CDR3nt: TGTGCCAGCAGTGGGACAGGGGCCGGAGAAGAGACCCAGTACTTC; CDR3aa: CASSGTGAGEETQYF
j_gene: TRBJ2-1; abundance: many; d_gene: TRBD2; v_gene: TRBV5-1; CDR3nt: TGCGCCAGCAGCCCTTTGAGCGGGGGGGCCAATGAGCAGTTCTTC; CDR3aa: CASSPLSGGANEQFF
j_gene: TRBJ1-5; abundance: many; d_gene: .; v_gene: TRBV3-1; CDR3nt: TGTGCCAGCAGCCAAGCATTCACAGGGACTCAGCCCCAGCATTTT; CDR3aa: CASSQAFTGTQPQHF
j_gene: TRBJ2-2; abundance: once; d_gene: .; v_gene: TRBV10-2; CDR3nt: TGCGCCAGCGGGGGTCGCGGGCCCGGGGAGCTGTTTTTT; CDR3aa: CASGGRGPGELFF
j_gene: TRBJ2-7; abundance: many; d_gene: .; v_gene: TRBV3-1; CDR3nt: TGTGCCAGCAGCCAAGGAGGTTACGAGCAGTACTTC; CDR3aa: CASSQGGYEQYF
j_gene: TRBJ2-5; abundance: many; d_gene: TRBD1; v_gene: TRBV24-1; CDR3nt: TGTGCCACCAGTCCCGGGACAGGGGTCCAAGAGACCCAGTACTTC; CDR3aa: CATSPGTGVQETQYF
j_gene: TRBJ1-1; abundance: many; d_gene: .; v_gene: TRBV12-3/TRBV12-4; CDR3nt: TGTGCCAGCAGCAACGAGCCAGGCACTGAAGCTTTCTTT; CDR3aa: CASSNEPGTEAFF
j_gene: TRBJ2-3; abundance: many; d_gene: TRBD2; v_gene: TRBV7-6; CDR3nt: TGTGCCAGCAGCCTCCTTGGGAGCGGGAGGGCCGGAGATACGCAGTATTTT; CDR3aa: CASSLLGSGRAGDTQYF
j_gene: TRBJ2-1; abundance: many; d_gene: TRBD2; v_gene: TRBV11-2; CDR3nt: TGTGCCAGCAGCTTACTAGCGGCTTACAATGAGCAGTTCTTC; CDR3aa: CASSLLAAYNEQFF
j_gene: TRBJ2-1; abundance: many; d_gene: .; v_gene: TRBV20-1; CDR3nt: TGCAGTGCTAGAAGGCAGGGAAATGAGCAGTTCTTC; CDR3aa: CSARRQGNEQFF
j_gene: TRBJ2-3; abundance: .; d_gene: .; v_gene: TRBV27; CDR3nt: TGTGCCAGCAGTTTATCGGCCAGGGGAGATACGCAGTATTTT; CDR3aa: CASSLSARGDTQYF
j_gene: TRBJ1-2; abundance: many; d_gene: .; v_gene: TRBV12-3/TRBV12-4; CDR3nt: TGTGCCAGCAACCCCGGGACGTCTTACTATGGCTACACCTTC; CDR3aa: CASNPGTSYYGYTF
j_gene: TRBJ2-3; abundance: few; d_gene: .; v_gene: TRBV9; CDR3nt: TGTGCCAGCAGCGTAGTCGAGCGGGCCACAGATACGCAGTATTTT; CDR3aa: CASSVVERATDTQYF
j_gene: TRBJ1-3; abundance: once; d_gene: .; v_gene: TRBV7-2; CDR3nt: TGTGCCGGCCACAGGGTGCACTCTGGAAACACCATATATTTT; CDR3aa: CAGHRVHSGNTIYF
j_gene: TRBJ2-3; abundance: once; d_gene: .; v_gene: TRBV10-3; CDR3nt: TGTGCCATCCACGAGGCTAGCACAGATACGCAGTATTTT; CDR3aa: CAIHEASTDTQYF
j_gene: TRBJ2-1; abundance: many; d_gene: .; v_gene: TRBV7-2; CDR3nt: TGTGCCAGCAGCCCAAGAGGTGGAAAAACCTACAATGAGCAGTTCTTC; CDR3aa: CASSPRGGKTYNEQFF
j_gene: TRBJ2-7; abundance: many; d_gene: .; v_gene: TRBV15; CDR3nt: TGTGCCACCAGCGCGCCGGGACTGAGCTCCTACGAGCAGTACTTC; CDR3aa: CATSAPGLSSYEQYF
j_gene: TRBJ1-1; abundance: once; d_gene: .; v_gene: TRBV20-1; CDR3nt: TGCAGTGCTAGAGATTACCGGGGGAACGCTGAAGCTTTCTTT; CDR3aa: CSARDYRGNAEAFF
j_gene: TRBJ2-5; abundance: many; d_gene: .; v_gene: TRBV2; CDR3nt: TGTGCCAGCACCCTGAGTGCGAGCCGTCAAGAGACCCAGTACTTC; CDR3aa: CASTLSASRQETQYF
j_gene: TRBJ1-1; abundance: many; d_gene: .; v_gene: TRBV2; CDR3nt: TGTGCCAGCAGTAATCATGGACTTCGTAATACTGAAGCTTTCTTT; CDR3aa: CASSNHGLRNTEAFF
j_gene: TRBJ2-1; abundance: .; d_gene: TRBD2; v_gene: TRBV4-2; CDR3nt: TGTGCCAGCAGCCAAGAGGCCTCGAGGTCTAGCGGGAGGAGTTACAATGAGCAGTTCTTC; CDR3aa: CASSQEASRSSGRSYNEQFF
j_gene: TRBJ1-5; abundance: .; d_gene: .; v_gene: TRBV15; CDR3nt: TGTGCCACCAGCAGAGACCCAGGGCAGAGCAATCAGCCCCAGCATTTT; CDR3aa: CATSRDPGQSNQPQHF
j_gene: TRBJ2-1; abundance: .; d_gene: TRBD1; v_gene: TRBV6-1; CDR3nt: TGTGCCAGCAGTGAAGGGACAGGGGGCTTTCTTTCCTACAATGAGCAGTTCTTC; CDR3aa: CASSEGTGGFLSYNEQFF
j_gene: TRBJ2-5; abundance: .; d_gene: .; v_gene: TRBV4-1; CDR3nt: TGCGCCAGCAGCCGGGACTTAAAGTACCAAGAGACCCAGTACTTC; CDR3aa: CASSRDLKYQETQYF